In its sample, the clone carrying this T cell receptor (beta chain) was seen a few times. No antigen is known for it. TCRdb used MiXCR to reprocess the 5' RACE reads, holding one entry per CDR3 protein. This repertoire shows tens of thousands of distinct CDR3 sequences, about 10% found once; its top ten account for approximately 15%. These data belong to a study of early T cells in non-severe SARS-CoV-2 infection. Across the whole study: With bulk RNA from unsorted whole blood as input, sequencing yielded unpaired chains.

With 4 bases clipped from V and 3 bases from J, the junction kept 6 bases outside the gene matches. Germline CDR1 and CDR2: SGHVS and FNYEAQ. The CDR3 is 15 residues long. Study results and limitations: Missing private and CD4 specificities, VDJdb matching favored anti-spike CD8 responses.

The rearrangement uses TRBV7-6 and TRBJ2-7; 10 bases line up with TRBD1. Sequences were obtained from whole blood. This TCR was recovered from an adult who was a healthcare worker with PCR-confirmed SARS-CoV-2 infection or an uninfected control (not recorded which). The CDR3 region has the DNA TGTGCCAGCAGCTCCGCCCGGGACAGGGGCTACGAGCAGTACTTC. Translation: CASSSARDRGYEQYF.